The source of this TCR beta chain is a study of Ad26.COV2.S vaccination and SARS-CoV-2 variants. For this clone: Its antigen is unknown.

Assay used: immunoSEQ multiplex PCR; TCRdb lists only in-frame clones, some missing. The sample consists of about 180,000 clones, roughly nine tenths of them appearing once. With 2 bases removed from V and 8 bases from J, the gap between germline ends came to 10 bases. This CDR3 contains 13 residues. Germline loops: CDR1 MNHNS, CDR2 SASEGT. The study, taken as a whole, reports: Quantification of TCR breadth and depth may have yielded underestimates of total T cell responses. Vaccine recipients surpassed placebo recipients in spike-specific TCR breadth.

The material was peripheral blood, obtained after recovery from COVID-19. This TCR derives from a human donor who had recovered from COVID-19. This chain uses TRBV6-1 with TRBJ2-1, with D perhaps TRBD2 (7 bases). CDR3 region: CASSELGGDEQFF. CDR3 nucleotide sequence: TGTGCCAGCAGTGAACTAGGGGGGGATGAGCAGTTCTTC.